This T cell receptor (beta chain) is from a study of blood T cells in healthy people across ages. Next came a second PCR, run for about 6 to 12 cycles, which used a sample-barcoded 5' primer along with a J-beta primer mix. TCRdb processed the 5' RACE reads anew with MiXCR; each CDR3 protein has one entry. The sample carries over a million distinct CDR3 sequences, approximately 42% recorded once. The CDR3 runs 15 residues. V lost 6 bases, J lost 2 bases, and 6 bases stayed unmatched. Germline V CDR1 and CDR2: LNHDA, SQIVND (reference sequence). Sequencing was done on a sample of blood. The receptor comes from a woman aged 18-30 years in good health. The chain combines TRBV19 with TRBJ1-5, with 8 bases that match TRBD1. The CDR3 protein is CASRNGTGGNQPQHF. DNA for the CDR3: TGTGCCAGTAGAAACGGGACAGGTGGCAATCAGCCCCAGCATTTT.